This TCR beta chain is drawn from a study of identical twins. Study-level results: It was possible that invariant MAIT and iNKT cells partly confounded the zero-insertion analyses. Out-of-frame alpha sequences shared by twins were enriched for low generation probability. Abundant beta clonotypes from cord blood had fewer insertions, unlike memory repertoires, which showed none.

TCRdb re-called the 5' RACE reads with MiXCR, one entry per CDR3 protein. The data show fewer than 250,000 distinct CDR3 sequences, about 7.5% seen once. This clonotype has a count of ten or more. The antigen remains undetermined. J lost 3 bases, V lost 7 bases, and 7 bases had no gene match. This CDR3 is built from 16 residues. These same data were also listed under a study on yellow fever vaccine responses in identical twins.

Material for sequencing was CD8+ T cells sorted from blood. The J gene is TRBJ2-2, the V gene TRBV12-3 or TRBV12-4; TRBD2 matches 11 bases. This TCR was recovered from a woman between 18 and 30 years old in good health. This CDR3 reads CASTRLAGHHTGELFF. In nucleotides, the CDR3 is TGTGCCAGCACCCGACTAGCGGGGCATCACACCGGGGAGCTGTTTTTT.